These 2 T cell receptor beta chains share one sample of origin, sequenced in a study of beta chain features in type 1 diabetes. Every bit of the isolated RNA underwent reverse transcription, so sequencing read expressed TCRB transcripts. Generated by immunoSEQ multiplex PCR, the TCRdb table keeps only in-frame clones and is missing some. The sample has around 300,000 clones, about 15% seen once. The sample consisted of central memory CD4+ T cells from blood. The source of these receptors is a man aged 30 to 39 in good health.

There are a few counts of this clone. The gene calls are TRBV21-1 and TRBJ2-6; the DNA was not compared with TRBD2, the D call given in the table. TRBV21-1 is an annotated pseudogene. This CDR3 has 15 residues. The CDR3 DNA follows: TGTGCCAGCAGCATCAAACTCTCTGGGGCCAACGTCCTGACTTTC. Its protein is CASSIKLSGANVLTF.

This clone came up once. The gene calls are TRBV30 and TRBJ2-6; weak D call: TRBD1 (5 bases). Germline lookup yields CDR1 GTSNPN and CDR2 SVGIG (reference sequence). The CDR3 sequence is 15 residues long. This CDR3 reads CGSTEKDKGANVLTF. CDR3 sequence (DNA): TGTGGCTCGACAGAAAAGGACAAAGGGGCCAACGTCCTGACTTTC.